The present TCR beta chain was sequenced within a study of T-cell reconstitution after alpha-beta-depleted transplantation in children. The CDR3 loop spans 16 amino acids. Germline lookup yields CDR1 LNHNV and CDR2 YYDKDF (reference sequence). V was pared by 1 base and J by 0 bases, with 11 bases between. Unique molecular identifiers were used in preparing the TCRbeta library. MiXCR was run by TCRdb on the PCR reads, yielding one entry per CDR3 protein. The table lists fewer than 400,000 distinct CDR3 sequences, approximately 23% of them singletons, with roughly 11% in the top ten. The gene calls are TRBV15 and TRBJ2-3; weak D call: TRBD2 (5 bases). The sample in question was PBMCs, mostly from graft donor cells, obtained 180 days after TCRalphabeta/CD19-depleted stem cell transplant. The TCR sequence derives from a male patient aged 10 to 17 who had a stem cell transplant for acute lymphoblastic leukemia, so the T cells may come from the graft donor. The DNA for the CDR3 is TGTGCCACCAGCAGAGTTCGCGGGTCCAGCACAGATACGCAGTATTTT. Protein sequence: CATSRVRGSSTDTQYF.